The 30 T cell receptor beta chains below were found in one sample sequenced in a study of beta chain features in type 1 diabetes. Study results and caveats: Shorter TCRB CDR3s, moderately but significantly so, were found in Type 1 diabetes patients in all four CD4+ subsets.

These receptors' targets are unknown. Expressed TCRB transcripts were sequenced after all isolated RNA was converted to cDNA. Profiling relied on immunoSEQ multiplex PCR, and the TCRdb table lists in-frame clones only, not all of them. This table has under 850,000 clones, 13% appearing once. Input material: naive CD4+ T cells from blood. Source of these receptors: a man aged 18-30 years with type 1 diabetes.

V usage is TRBV29-1 and J usage is TRBJ1-1; D unresolved. CDR3 size: 11 residues. V was clipped by 6 bases and J by 3 bases, with 8 bases between them. The germline gives CDR1 SQVTM, CDR2 ANQGSEA. This CDR3 reads CSVVSDTEAFF. The DNA for the CDR3 is TGCAGCGTAGTATCGGACACTGAAGCTTTCTTT.

The chain links TRBV11-2 to TRBJ1-1; maybe TRBD1 (6 bases). Trimming took off 1 base at V and 8 bases at J, with 14 bases between the two ends. The CDR3 covers 14 residues. Germline V gives CDR1 SGHAT, CDR2 FQNNGV. CDR3 region: CASSLGPGQEEAFF. Here the CDR3 DNA reads TGTGCCAGCAGCTTAGGACCGGGACAAGAAGAAGCTTTCTTT.

The chain links TRBV10-2 to TRBJ1-2; no clear D gene. Germline V lookup: CDR1 WSHSY, CDR2 SAAADI. The ends were cut back, 3 bases at V and 13 bases at J, with 18 bases in the middle. CDR3 size: 13 residues. The CDR3 DNA reads as TGCGCCAGCAGTGACCCTCTTACCCGTTCCCCCACCTTC. Its protein product is CASSDPLTRSPTF.

The genes are TRBV6-6 and TRBJ2-7, with D uncertain. This CDR3 contains 13 residues. Trimming took 1 base from V and 6 from J, leaving 10 bases between them. The V gene's germline CDR1 is MNHNY and CDR2 SVGAGI (reference sequence). The CDR3 region is CASSYFRALEQYF. CDR3 coding DNA: TGTGCCAGCAGTTACTTTCGCGCTCTCGAGCAGTACTTC.

Concerning this clone: This specimen includes other DNA sequences encoding the same CDR3. This chain uses TRBV20-1 with TRBJ1-2, with no clear D. Germline CDR1 reads DFQATT; CDR2 reads SNEGSKA (reference sequence). CDR3 length: 11 amino acids. Trimming removed 7 bases at V and 2 bases at J, with 8 bases between. CDR3 in DNA: TGCAGTGTAGCGGGGAACTATGGCTACACCTTC. Its translation is CSVAGNYGYTF.

This clone was seen a few times. The DNA for the CDR3 is TGTGCCAGCATGGAGGACAGGTTCCCCGGGGAGCTGTTTTTT. Translation gives CASMEDRFPGELFF. The rearrangement links TRBV27 to TRBJ2-2; the match to TRBD1 covers 7 bases. This CDR3 spans 14 amino acids. Germline values: CDR1 MNHEY, CDR2 SMNVEV (reference sequence). V shed 7 bases and J 6 bases; nucleotides not matched to a gene: 8.

This chain connects TRBV19 to TRBJ1-6; possible D gene TRBD1, 6 bases. Looked up from germline, CDR1 is LNHDA and CDR2 is SQIVND (reference sequence). V lost 5 bases and J lost 7, with 18 bases in between. The CDR3 is made up of 16 amino acids. DNA of the CDR3: TGTGCCAGTAGTGCCCATACAGGGTTTGGAAATTCACCCCTCCACTTT. This sequence encodes CASSAHTGFGNSPLHF.

The table lists this clone with a few counts. The CDR3 DNA sequence: TGTGCCAGCAGTGAAGCGCCCGGGCGTCAGTATGGCTACACCTTC. Its protein product is CASSEAPGRQYGYTF. The rearrangement links TRBV6-1 to TRBJ1-2; no definite D call. The CDR3 runs 15 residues. Germline CDR1 MNHNS, CDR2 SASEGT. Trimming took 0 bases from V and 5 from J, leaving 13 bases between them.

This chain joins TRBV28 and TRBJ1-2, with no clear D. Trimming took 6 bases from V and 3 from J, leaving 11 bases between them. Germline V gene data show CDR1 as MDHEN and CDR2 as SYDVKM. This CDR3 region has 13 residues. The CDR3 spells CASRQQSYYGYTF. The CDR3 coding sequence is TGTGCCAGCAGGCAACAGAGTTACTATGGCTACACCTTC.

The chain carries TRBV28 and TRBJ2-7; 9 bases are shared with TRBD1. This CDR3 is 15 amino acids long. Germline loops: CDR1 MDHEN, CDR2 SYDVKM. The ends lost 6 bases at V and 2 bases at J; junction bases unmatched: 8. The DNA for the CDR3 is TGTGCCAGCAGCCCTACGTGGACAGGGGCCTACGAGCAGTACTTC. It codes for CASSPTWTGAYEQYF. Full variable domain (outside the CDR3, taken from reference TRBV28 and TRBJ2-7): DVKVTQSSRYLVKRTGEKVFLECVQDMDHENMFWYRQDPGLGLRLIYFSYDVKMKEKGDIPEGYSVSREKKERFSLILESASTNQTSMYLCASSPTWTGAYEQYFGPGTRLTVT.

This clone was detected only a few times. The genes are TRBV9 and TRBJ1-5; D gene uncertain. The CDR3 totals 13 residues. Germline CDR1 is SGDLS and CDR2 is YYNGEE. V lost 3 bases, J lost 4 bases, and 8 bases lay in between. The CDR3 DNA sequence: TGTGCCAGCAGCGAGGAGATTAATCAGCCCCAGCATTTT. It yields the protein CASSEEINQPQHF.

CDR3 coding DNA: TGTGCCAGTCAGACTAGCGGGGCCTCCTACGAGCAGTACTTC. Protein product: CASQTSGASYEQYF. The genes are TRBV25-1 and TRBJ2-7; 11 positions match TRBD2. Trimming at V came to 9 bases and at J to 0 bases, leaving 4 bases not matched to a gene. This CDR3 is 14 amino acids long. Germline V lookup: CDR1 MGHDK, CDR2 SYGVNS.

V is TRBV7-9 and J is TRBJ1-2, with 8 nucleotides matching TRBD1. The trim removed 0 bases at V and 3 bases at J, leaving 3 bases unmatched. Germline V gene lookup returns CDR1 SEHNR and CDR2 FQNEAQ (reference sequence). The CDR3 totals 15 residues. This CDR3 is CASSLATGVDYGYTF. The CDR3 region has the DNA TGTGCCAGCAGCTTAGCGACAGGGGTGGACTATGGCTACACCTTC.

This clone was counted at least ten times. The CDR3: CAATGSRTGELFF. The DNA for the CDR3 is TGTGCCGCCACAGGGAGTCGCACCGGGGAGCTGTTTTTT. The rearrangement links TRBV10-3 to TRBJ2-2; D is possibly TRBD1 (6 bases). The CDR3 runs 13 residues. In germline, CDR1 is ENHRY, CDR2 SYGVKD. Trimming removed 11 bases at V and 4 bases at J, with 14 bases between.

This clone was observed a handful of times. This chain joins TRBV7-9 and TRBJ2-1, with 9 bases matching TRBD2. Unmatched junction bases numbered 14, after V lost 5 bases and J lost 0 bases. From germline, CDR1 is SEHNR and CDR2 FQNEAQ (reference sequence). The CDR3 spans 19 residues. In DNA form, the CDR3 reads TGTGCCAGCAGCACAAGTCCCCTAGCGGGGACCAGCTCCTACAATGAGCAGTTCTTC. Protein product: CASSTSPLAGTSSYNEQFF.

The rearrangement uses TRBV6-5 and TRBJ2-7; either TRBD1 or TRBD2 may supply D (6 bases each). The germline gives CDR1 MNHEY, CDR2 SVGAGI. This CDR3 is built from 13 residues. V lost 6 bases to trimming and J lost 4 bases, with 13 bases between them. This chain's CDR3 is CASRGGILYEQYF. CDR3 in DNA: TGTGCCAGCAGAGGGGGGATCTTATACGAGCAGTACTTC.

This chain links TRBV28 with TRBJ1-1; D is uncertain. V shed 3 bases and J shed 4 bases, with 12 bases lying between them. Germline lookup yields CDR1 MDHEN and CDR2 SYDVKM. The CDR3 contains 14 residues. The DNA for the CDR3 is TGTGCCAGCAGTTTCGGTTGGAAGGGCACTGAAGCTTTCTTT. Protein sequence: CASSFGWKGTEAFF. The variable domain in full, with the rest retrieved from reference TRBV28 and TRBJ1-1, is DVKVTQSSRYLVKRTGEKVFLECVQDMDHENMFWYRQDPGLGLRLIYFSYDVKMKEKGDIPEGYSVSREKKERFSLILESASTNQTSMYLCASSFGWKGTEAFFGQGTRLTVV.

V is TRBV2 and J is TRBJ2-2; D unresolved. The CDR3 has 13 residues. With 4 bases removed from V and 1 base from J, the gap between germline ends came to 4 bases. CDR1 is SNHLY and CDR2 is FYNNEI in the germline V gene. In nucleotides, the CDR3 is TGTGCCAGCAGTGGGCGGAACACCGGGGAGCTGTTTTTT. Encoded protein: CASSGRNTGELFF.

The CDR3 region is CASSLARGGQETQYF. For the CDR3, the DNA is TGTGCCAGCAGCTTAGCGCGGGGGGGACAAGAGACCCAGTACTTC. The chain employs TRBV7-2 and TRBJ2-5; TRBD2 agrees at 9 bases. Germline V gene sequence: CDR1 SGHTA, CDR2 FQGNSA. The CDR3 runs to 15 residues. V lost 0 bases to trimming and J lost 2 bases; unmatched junction nucleotides: 1.

V usage is TRBV2 and J usage is TRBJ2-7; TRBD1 matches at 9 bases. J gave up 3 bases and V 8 bases, and 5 bases lay outside the gene matches. The germline V gene encodes CDR1 SNHLY and CDR2 FYNNEI. CDR3 length: 13 residues. DNA of the CDR3: TGTGCCAGCCGGGACAGGGACATCTACGAGCAGTACTTC. As protein: CASRDRDIYEQYF. The complete variable domain, with remaining parts taken from reference TRBV2 and TRBJ2-7, reads EPEVTQTPSHQVTQMGQEVILRCVPISNHLYFYWYRQILGQKVEFLVSFYNNEISEKSEIFDDQFSVERPDGSNFTLKIRSTKLEDSAMYFCASRDRDIYEQYFGPGTRLTVT.

This clone turned up a few times. The V call is TRBV7-9, the J call TRBJ2-3, with D unresolved. The CDR3 totals 14 residues. The V end was cut by 7 bases, the J end by 1 base, with 12 bases between. Germline V lookup: CDR1 SEHNR, CDR2 FQNEAQ (reference sequence). CDR3: CASTLATGTDTQYF. The CDR3, as DNA: TGTGCCAGCACCCTGGCGACGGGCACAGATACGCAGTATTTT.

This clone was detected only a few times. The chain joins TRBV14 to TRBJ2-1; the match to TRBD2 covers 10 bases. Unmatched junction bases numbered 11, after V lost 4 bases and J lost 8 bases. The CDR3 runs to 16 residues. Per the germline V gene, CDR1 is SGHDN and CDR2 is FVKESK. CDR3 nucleotide sequence: TGTGCCAGCAGCCTTAATCTAGCGGGGGAGACCCATGAGCAGTTCTTC. Translated, it gives CASSLNLAGETHEQFF.

The chain carries TRBV30 and TRBJ1-5; D ambiguous. There are 14 residues in the CDR3. The V end lost 2 bases, the J end lost 0 bases, and 8 bases lay between the germline ends. CDR1 is GTSNPN, CDR2 SVGIG, per germline (reference sequence). The CDR3 sequence: CAWSMDYSNQPQHF. In nucleotides, the CDR3 is TGTGCCTGGAGTATGGATTATAGCAATCAGCCCCAGCATTTT.

The CDR3 loop reads CASSPRLAVNTGELFF. In DNA form, the CDR3 reads TGTGCCAGCAGCCCTAGACTAGCGGTAAACACCGGGGAGCTGTTTTTT. V is TRBV7-2 and J is TRBJ2-2; 9 bases match TRBD2. Per germline, CDR1 SGHTA and CDR2 FQGNSA. There are 16 residues in the CDR3. Unmatched junction bases numbered 6, after V lost 5 bases and J lost 2 bases.

The gene calls are TRBV11-3 and TRBJ1-1, with D perhaps matching TRBD1 (5 bases). Deletions cut 1 base from V and 0 bases from J, with 6 bases between. This CDR3 comprises 14 residues. Per the germline V gene, CDR1 is SGHNT and CDR2 is YENEEA. The CDR3 nucleotides are TGTGCCAGCAGCTTAGGGGGCATGAACACTGAAGCTTTCTTT. This gives the protein CASSLGGMNTEAFF.

The chain carries TRBV11-2 and TRBJ2-2, with 12 positions matching TRBD2. The CDR3 consists of 15 residues. In germline, CDR1 is SGHAT, CDR2 FQNNGV. The V segment lost 7 bases and the J segment 6 bases; nucleotides outside the gene matches: 6. The CDR3 loop is CASTWTSGVPGELFF. The CDR3 DNA sequence: TGTGCCAGCACCTGGACTAGCGGGGTCCCCGGGGAGCTGTTTTTT. The whole variable domain, remainder taken from reference TRBV11-2 and TRBJ2-2, is EAGVAQSPRYKIIEKRQSVAFWCNPISGHATLYWYQQILGQGPKLLIQFQNNGVVDDSQLPKDRFSAERLKGVDSTLKIQPAKLEDSAVYLCASTWTSGVPGELFFGEGSRLTVL.

A few counts support this clone. The chain carries TRBV7-8 and TRBJ1-2; perhaps TRBD1 as D (5 bases). This CDR3 has 13 amino acids. Between the trimmed V and J ends, which lost 5 bases and 7 bases, there was a span of 14 bases. Germline CDR1 and CDR2: SGHVS and FQNEAQ. CDR3 loop: CASSQQGFRGYTF. In nucleotides, the CDR3 is TGTGCCAGCAGCCAGCAGGGATTTCGTGGCTACACCTTC.

This clone appeared a few times. V gene TRBV9 combines with J gene TRBJ1-5; tentatively, D is TRBD1 (5 bases). Germline V gene data show CDR1 as SGDLS and CDR2 as YYNGEE. The length of the CDR3 is 16 residues. V lost 0 bases and J lost 3, with 13 bases in between. DNA for the CDR3: TGTGCCAGCAGCGTAGGGGAAGGGGCCCTCAATCAGCCCCAGCATTTT. Protein sequence: CASSVGEGALNQPQHF.

The V call is TRBV2, the J call TRBJ2-2; D gene ambiguous. Germline V gene data show CDR1 as SNHLY and CDR2 as FYNNEI. This CDR3 has 13 residues. V lost 1 base and J 8 bases, leaving 8 bases between the germline ends. The CDR3 DNA sequence: TGTGCCAGCAGTGAAGATGGTCCGGGGGAGCTGTTTTTT. This sequence encodes CASSEDGPGELFF.

This chain links TRBV10-2 with TRBJ1-5; D not certain. Germline CDR1 reads WSHSY; CDR2 reads SAAADI. The CDR3 is 14 amino acids. Trimming took 6 bases from V and 2 from J, leaving 11 bases between them. CDR3 residues: CASRGTPGNQPQHF. The CDR3, as DNA: TGCGCCAGCAGGGGAACCCCAGGCAATCAGCCCCAGCATTTT.